This is a list of T cell receptor beta chains from one sample in a study of T-cell reconstitution after alpha-beta-depleted transplantation in children. TCRdb reanalysed the PCR reads using MiXCR and keeps one entry per CDR3 protein. The repertoire has 83,000 or so distinct CDR3 sequences, roughly 8% of them found once; the top ten carry approximately 7%. The specimen comprised PBMCs from the stem cell graft donor, sampled from the stem cell graft. The origin of the receptors is a human donor who donated a stem cell graft to a child with congenital amegakaryocytic thrombocytopenia. Each CDR3 is given with its conserved first and last residue. A D gene is named only where the DNA matches it firmly. Not all rows give a size; the values are once, few, many and, for expanded clones, a class.

clone_size	d_call	v_call	j_call	cdr3_length	cdr3_aa	cdr3_nt
many	TRBD1	TRBV15	TRBJ2-2	15	CATSPRQGNTGELFF	TGTGCCACCAGCCCACGACAGGGGAACACCGGGGAGCTGTTTTTT
many	NA	TRBV20-1	TRBJ1-3	15	CSARDRAGRGNTIYF	TGCAGTGCTAGAGATCGAGCAGGCAGAGGAAACACCATATATTTT
many	NA	TRBV5-1	TRBJ2-2	14	CASSLSLETGELFF	TGCGCCAGCAGCTTAAGTTTGGAGACCGGGGAGCTGTTTTTT
many	TRBD1	TRBV20-1	TRBJ1-3	12	CRRGQPGNTIYF	TGCAGGAGGGGACAGCCCGGAAACACCATATATTTT
many	TRBD2	TRBV5-1	TRBJ2-3	16	CASSPGTSGGTDTQYF	TGCGCCAGCAGCCCGGGGACTAGCGGGGGCACAGATACGCAGTATTTT
many	NA	TRBV7-2	TRBJ2-5	15	CASSWGPRVQETQYF	TGTGCCAGCAGCTGGGGTCCTCGCGTGCAAGAGACCCAGTACTTC
many	TRBD1	TRBV28	TRBJ1-1	14	CASGDRGQVTEAFF	TGTGCCAGCGGGGACAGGGGGCAAGTCACTGAAGCTTTCTTT
many	TRBD1	TRBV2	TRBJ1-2	12	CASSDLTGGYTF	TGTGCCAGCAGTGACCTGACAGGGGGCTACACCTTC
many	NA	TRBV20-1	TRBJ1-5	15	CSARVPGEGLQPQHF	TGCAGTGCTAGAGTACCCGGGGAGGGTCTTCAGCCCCAGCATTTT
many	TRBD2	TRBV6-1	TRBJ2-5	16	CASSKNRLAAQETQYF	TGTGCCAGCAGTAAAAACCGACTAGCGGCACAAGAGACCCAGTACTTC
many	NA	TRBV5-1	TRBJ1-5	15	CASSPTGGHNQPQHF	TGCGCCAGCAGCCCGACCGGGGGGCACAATCAGCCCCAGCATTTT
many	TRBD2	TRBV6-2/TRBV6-3	TRBJ2-6	16	CATGLAGSSGANVLTF	TGTGCCACCGGACTAGCGGGGAGCTCTGGGGCCAACGTCCTGACTTTC
many	NA	TRBV12-3/TRBV12-4	TRBJ2-2	14	CASSLAGDTGELFF	TGTGCCAGCAGTTTAGCAGGGGACACCGGGGAGCTGTTTTTT
NA	TRBD1	TRBV5-1	TRBJ2-3	15	CASSPGQDPQLTQYF	TGCGCCAGCAGCCCCGGACAGGACCCACAGCTTACGCAGTATTTT
many	NA	TRBV18	TRBJ2-5	13	CASSSRTAETQYF	TGTGCCAGCTCATCCCGGACGGCGGAGACCCAGTACTTC
many	TRBD2	TRBV5-1	TRBJ2-3	16	CASSPGGGRGTDTQYF	TGCGCCAGCAGCCCCGGGGGGGGCCGGGGCACAGATACGCAGTATTTT
few	NA	TRBV20-1	TRBJ1-1	14	CSARVESRNTEAFF	TGCAGTGCTAGAGTAGAAAGCAGGAACACTGAAGCTTTCTTT
many	NA	TRBV5-1	TRBJ2-5	14	CASSFGTGGETQYF	TGCGCCAGCAGCTTCGGGACGGGTGGAGAGACCCAGTACTTC
few	NA	TRBV5-5	TRBJ2-5	15	CASSLVLTQGETQYF	TGTGCCAGCAGCTTGGTGTTAACCCAAGGAGAGACCCAGTACTTC
few	NA	TRBV14	TRBJ1-3	14	CASSQDRARNTIYF	TGTGCCAGCAGCCAAGATAGGGCGAGAAACACCATATATTTT
few	TRBD1	TRBV20-1	TRBJ2-1	11	CSATQGDEQFF	TGCAGTGCTACCCAGGGGGATGAGCAGTTCTTC
many	NA	TRBV3-1	TRBJ2-3	12	CASSQGKDTQYF	TGTGCCAGCAGCCAAGGGAAAGATACGCAGTATTTT
many	NA	TRBV4-3	TRBJ2-1	15	CASSQDPARYNEQFF	TGCGCCAGCAGCCAAGATCCTGCCCGTTACAATGAGCAGTTCTTC
many	NA	TRBV5-1	TRBJ2-1	14	CASSPLGSGNEQFF	TGCGCCAGCAGCCCCCTAGGTTCCGGCAATGAGCAGTTCTTC
few	TRBD1	TRBV13	TRBJ1-6	20	CASSFYRELQGRRGRAPLHF	TGTGCCAGCAGCTTCTATAGGGAATTACAGGGGCGGAGGGGTCGAGCACCCCTCCACTTT
many	TRBD2	TRBV20-1	TRBJ2-3	15	CSASGKTSGEDTQYF	TGCAGTGCTAGTGGCAAGACTAGCGGGGAAGATACGCAGTATTTT
many	NA	TRBV12-3/TRBV12-4	TRBJ1-5	14	CASSLVQGRGPQHF	TGTGCCAGCAGTTTGGTGCAGGGACGGGGACCCCAGCATTTT
many	NA	TRBV12-3/TRBV12-4	TRBJ2-2	15	CASRRGTQHTGELFF	TGTGCCAGCAGACGGGGGACTCAGCACACCGGGGAGCTGTTTTTT
many	NA	TRBV20-1	TRBJ1-2	14	CSARDRAKNYGYTF	TGCAGTGCTAGAGACAGGGCAAAAAACTATGGCTACACCTTC
many	TRBD1	TRBV4-3	TRBJ2-3	16	CASSHPTGGYPPAQYF	TGCGCCAGCAGCCACCCAACAGGGGGCTATCCCCCTGCGCAGTATTTT
many	NA	TRBV15	TRBJ2-1	16	CATSGEDSFSYNEQFF	TGTGCCACCAGCGGCGAGGACAGTTTCTCCTACAATGAGCAGTTCTTC
NA	TRBD2	TRBV11-2	TRBJ2-1	15	CASSLEAGDMSEQFF	TGTGCCAGCAGCTTAGAGGCGGGAGATATGAGTGAGCAGTTCTTC
few	NA	TRBV5-1	TRBJ1-1	15	CASSFAGGLGTEAFF	TGCGCCAGCAGCTTCGCGGGGGGGTTAGGGACTGAAGCTTTCTTT
NA	NA	TRBV6-1	TRBJ2-3	14	CASSATRGTDTQYF	TGTGCCAGCAGCGCTACTAGAGGCACAGATACGCAGTATTTT
NA	NA	TRBV28	TRBJ2-1	17	CASSSPRTEKIYNEQFF	TGTGCCAGCAGTTCACCCCGGACAGAGAAGATCTACAATGAGCAGTTCTTC
NA	NA	TRBV11-3	TRBJ2-1	15	CASSPGGDLYNEQFF	TGTGCCAGCAGCCCAGGAGGGGACCTCTACAATGAGCAGTTCTTC
many	NA	TRBV5-1	TRBJ1-1	17	CASSLRSSTGLNTEAFF	TGCGCCAGCAGCTTGAGGTCAAGTACAGGGCTGAACACTGAAGCTTTCTTT
many	NA	TRBV27	TRBJ2-1	15	CASSSRKPGGNEQFF	TGTGCCAGCAGTTCTAGAAAACCGGGTGGGAATGAGCAGTTCTTC
NA	NA	TRBV7-2	TRBJ2-3	12	CASSLGVDTQYF	TGTGCCAGCAGCTTAGGTGTAGATACGCAGTATTTT
many	NA	TRBV4-1	TRBJ1-5	13	CASSQVSGQPQHF	TGCGCCAGCAGCCAAGTAAGTGGGCAGCCCCAGCATTTT